A selection of T cell receptor beta chains follows, all from one sample in a study of OX40 agonist ivuxolimab in advanced cancers. Profiled with immunoSEQ multiplex PCR; TCRdb holds only in-frame clones, not every one. This table holds tens of thousands of clones, 91% found once. The specimen was CD4+ or CD8+ T cells sorted from blood, collected in a trial of the OX40 agonist ivuxolimab. The receptors shown here come from an adult with an advanced solid tumor such as melanoma, head and neck, liver or kidney cancer. Both conserved end residues are part of each CDR3. D genes are given only for firm matches. Only part of the rows carry a size: once, few, many, or a class if the clone is expanded.

J gene	V gene	clone size	D gene	CDR3 DNA	CDR3 protein
TRBJ1-1	TRBV28	-	TRBD1	TGTGCCAGCAGTTTGGGACAGACGAACACTGAAGCTTTCTTT	CASSLGQTNTEAFF
TRBJ2-3	TRBV15	-	TRBD1	TGTGCCACCGGCTCCGGGACAGGGCTCGCAGATACGCAGTATTTT	CATGSGTGLADTQYF
TRBJ2-7	TRBV14	-	TRBD2	TGTGCCAGCAGCCCCGGGACTAGCGGATACGAGCAGTACTTC	CASSPGTSGYEQYF
TRBJ2-5	TRBV7-9	-	-	TGTGCCAGCAGCTTACTTCCGGGCCCGGAGACCCAGTACTTC	CASSLLPGPETQYF
TRBJ2-7	TRBV29-1	-	-	TGCAGCGCCTCCGGGACCGTGAGGGGCAACTACGAGCAGTACTTC	CSASGTVRGNYEQYF
TRBJ1-5	TRBV13	-	-	TGTGCCAGCAGCTTAAGGGGGGGGGATCAGCCCCAGCATTTT	CASSLRGGDQPQHF
TRBJ1-2	TRBV18	-	-	TGTGCCAGCTCACCGGTCTTAAAGGGAGAGGGCTACACCTTC	CASSPVLKGEGYTF
TRBJ2-3	TRBV11-3	few	TRBD1	TGTGCCAGCAGCATTGTCTCCAGGGGGTCGGGTTCAGATACGCAGTATTTT	CASSIVSRGSGSDTQYF
TRBJ2-5	TRBV4-2	-	-	TGTGCCAGCAGCCAAGACTTCGGCGTCCAAGAGACCCAGTACTTC	CASSQDFGVQETQYF
TRBJ2-3	TRBV21-1	-	-	TGTGCCAGCAGCAAAGTGACGGAGCAGGTCACAGATACGCAGTATTTT	CASSKVTEQVTDTQYF